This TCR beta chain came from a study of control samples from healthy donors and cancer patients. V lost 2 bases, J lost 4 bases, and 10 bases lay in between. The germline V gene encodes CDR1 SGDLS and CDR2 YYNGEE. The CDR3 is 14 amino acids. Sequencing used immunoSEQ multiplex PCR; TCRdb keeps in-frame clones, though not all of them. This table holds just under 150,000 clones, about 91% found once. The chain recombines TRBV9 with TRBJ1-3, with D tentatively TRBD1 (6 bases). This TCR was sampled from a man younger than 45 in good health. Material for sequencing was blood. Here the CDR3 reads CASSVKGEGNTIYF. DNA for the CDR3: TGTGCCAGCAGCGTTAAGGGGGAAGGAAACACCATATATTTT.